What follows describes a single T cell receptor beta chain. These data come from a study of blood T cell repertoires in COVID-19. Study in general: The samples span acute and convalescent COVID-19 from the United States, Italy and Spain. The analysed material was cDNA or gDNA that came from T cells, B-cell-depleted T cells, or PBMCs.

Under the authors' procedure: By means of reference gene primer amplification, nucleated cell counts were estimated. Sequenced by immunoSEQ multiplex PCR; TCRdb stores in-frame clones only, minus some. V, J and clone size are taken as reported in that table, and D and trimming were inferred from the DNA itself. The data contain 200,000 or so clones, 80% to 95% of them singletons. In Seattle, patients joined the study during active infection and were tracked longitudinally. The germline CDR1 and CDR2 sequences are SGHTA and FQGTGA. This CDR3 contains 14 residues. The ends lost 5 bases at V and 4 bases at J; junction bases unmatched: 4.

The rearrangement joins TRBV7-3 to TRBJ2-3; 9 positions match TRBD2. This receptor was obtained from a man aged 55 to 69 with COVID-19, enrolled during active disease. The specimen was peripheral blood. In nucleotides, the CDR3 is TGTGCCAGCAGCCAGGGACTAGCATCAGATACGCAGTATTTT. This sequence encodes CASSQGLASDTQYF.